This passage covers 25 T cell receptor beta chains from one sample sequenced in a study of blood T cell repertoires in COVID-19. The repertoire was sequenced with immunoSEQ multiplex PCR; TCRdb's copy has only in-frame clones and lacks some. The sample contains around 250,000 clones, 75% to 90% of which appear only once. Sequenced sample: PBMCs or T cells enriched from blood (not recorded which). The source is a woman under 40 with acute COVID-19.

The chain joins TRBV28 to TRBJ2-7; a possible D gene is TRBD1 (6 bases). The CDR3 totals 14 residues. The germline V and J ends were trimmed by 5 bases and 2 bases, with 13 bases remaining between them. In germline, CDR1 is MDHEN, CDR2 SYDVKM. The CDR3 region has the DNA TGTGCCAGCAGTATTACCGGGACAACCTACGAGCAGTACTTC. Translating it yields CASSITGTTYEQYF.

The genes are TRBV28 and TRBJ2-1, with 12 positions matching TRBD2. V lost 5 bases to trimming and J lost 3 bases; unmatched junction nucleotides: 2. This CDR3 is 15 amino acids long. Germline V gene data show CDR1 as MDHEN and CDR2 as SYDVKM. The CDR3 sequence is CASSGLAGLYNEQFF. The CDR3 DNA reads as TGTGCCAGCAGTGGACTAGCGGGACTCTACAATGAGCAGTTCTTC.

A few counts support this clone. The rearrangement links TRBV18 to TRBJ2-7; TRBD2 matches at 7 bases. The CDR3 sequence is 12 residues long. CDR1 and CDR2 (germline): KGHSH, LQKENI. The junction had 5 bases not matched to a gene; V was cut back by 5 bases and J by 7 bases. The CDR3 is CASSYSGGEQYF. The CDR3 DNA reads as TGTGCCAGCTCATACTCGGGGGGAGAGCAGTACTTC.

The J gene is TRBJ1-2, the V gene TRBV6-2 or TRBV6-3; D is unclear. Germline values: CDR1 MNHEY, CDR2 SVGEGT. Trimming cost V 4 bases and J 3 bases, with 12 bases left between them. This CDR3 has 14 residues. CDR3 bases: TGTGCCAGCAGTTTAGGTAGGAGGGACTATGGCTACACCTTC. Residues: CASSLGRRDYGYTF.

The chain couples TRBV19 to TRBJ2-6, with D tentatively TRBD1 (5 bases). Germline CDR1 reads LNHDA; CDR2 reads SQIVND (reference sequence). The CDR3 sequence is 15 residues long. V was shortened by 3 bases and J by 1 base, with 7 bases between the two germline ends. CDR3 amino acids: CASSMSGSGANVLTF. The CDR3, as DNA: TGTGCCAGTAGTATGTCAGGGTCTGGGGCCAACGTCCTGACTTTC.

The chain has TRBV28 and TRBJ2-1, with 7 bases aligning to TRBD2. With V trimmed by 2 bases and J by 2 bases, 6 bases remained unmatched. Germline values: CDR1 MDHEN, CDR2 SYDVKM. The CDR3 is 16 amino acids. The CDR3 spells CASSLASAGTYNEQFF. The CDR3 DNA follows: TGTGCCAGCAGTTTAGCGTCAGCGGGAACCTACAATGAGCAGTTCTTC.

This clone showed up just once. The CDR3 loop reads CATSSRDSYEQYF. The CDR3 DNA sequence: TGTGCCACCAGCAGCCGGGACTCCTACGAGCAGTACTTC. The chain is built from TRBV15 and TRBJ2-7, with D perhaps matching TRBD2 (5 bases). V was clipped by 3 bases and J by 0 bases, with 6 bases between them. The CDR3 is made up of 13 amino acids. The germline gives CDR1 LNHNV, CDR2 YYDKDF (reference sequence).

The rearrangement uses TRBV28 and TRBJ2-7; 7 nucleotides match TRBD1. The CDR3 runs to 13 residues. The trim removed 6 bases at V and 0 bases at J, leaving 2 bases unmatched. The germline CDR1 and CDR2 sequences are MDHEN and SYDVKM. CDR3: CASRRTGSYEQYF. Here the CDR3 DNA reads TGTGCCAGCAGGAGGACAGGCTCCTACGAGCAGTACTTC.

This clone came up a few times. This chain uses TRBV7-2 with TRBJ1-5; D remains ambiguous. V dropped 5 bases and J dropped 4 bases, with 9 bases sitting between them. The CDR3 loop spans 13 amino acids. CDR1 and CDR2 from the germline V gene are SGHTA and FQGNSA. The CDR3 protein is CASSLTGNQPQHF. For the CDR3, the DNA is TGTGCCAGCAGCCTGACGGGGAATCAGCCCCAGCATTTT. The full variable domain, completed using reference TRBV7-2 and TRBJ1-5, is GAGVSQSPSNKVTEKGKDVELRCDPISGHTALYWYRQSLGQGLEFLIYFQGNSAPDKSGLPSDRFSAERTGGSVSTLTIQRTQQEDSAVYLCASSLTGNQPQHFGDGTRLSIL.

The V gene is TRBV6-1, the J gene TRBJ1-5; D might be TRBD1 (6 bases). Germline V gene lookup returns CDR1 MNHNS and CDR2 SASEGT. The V and J ends lost 2 bases and 4 bases respectively, with 18 bases between them. The CDR3 runs 17 residues. This CDR3 is CASSEWGGRERNQPQHF. The CDR3 region has the DNA TGTGCCAGCAGTGAATGGGGGGGCAGGGAAAGGAATCAGCCCCAGCATTTT.

V and J are TRBV7-8 and TRBJ2-7; 7 bases line up with TRBD1. This CDR3 has 16 amino acids. V shed 5 bases and J 2 bases; nucleotides not matched to a gene: 12. Germline V gene data show CDR1 as SGHVS and CDR2 as FQNEAQ. The CDR3 bases are TGTGCCAGCAGCGTAAGACAGGGACCACCCCCCTACGAGCAGTACTTC. Amino acids: CASSVRQGPPPYEQYF.

The chain combines TRBV11-1 with TRBJ2-7; 8 bases map to TRBD2. The germline CDR1 and CDR2 sequences are SGHAT and FQDESV (reference sequence). Trimming at V came to 4 bases and at J to 3 bases, leaving 11 bases not matched to a gene. CDR3 length: 16 residues. DNA of the CDR3: TGTGCCAGCAGCTCGGGGGGGGGACTGTCGGTCTACGAGCAGTACTTC. Translating it yields CASSSGGGLSVYEQYF. Filled out from reference TRBV11-1 and TRBJ2-7, the complete variable domain reads EAEVAQSPRYKITEKSQAVAFWCDPISGHATLYWYRQILGQGPELLVQFQDESVVDDSQLPKDRFSAERLKGVDSTLKIQPAELGDSAMYLCASSSGGGLSVYEQYFGPGTRLTVT.

DNA of the CDR3: TGTGCCAGCAGCTTGGGCAGCGGGGGTAGCACAGATACGCAGTATTTT. Protein sequence: CASSLGSGGSTDTQYF. The chain links TRBV9 to TRBJ2-3; TRBD2 aligns across 8 bases. Trimming at V came to 4 bases and at J to 0 bases, leaving 7 bases not matched to a gene. The germline V gene encodes CDR1 SGDLS and CDR2 YYNGEE. The CDR3 sequence is 16 residues long.

The chain links TRBV7-2 to TRBJ1-2; tentative D call: TRBD1 (5 bases). In germline, CDR1 is SGHTA, CDR2 FQGNSA. The CDR3 totals 13 residues. V was shortened by 1 base and J by 6 bases, with 9 bases between the two germline ends. CDR3 loop: CASSLGWGDGYTF. In DNA, the CDR3 is TGTGCCAGCAGCTTAGGATGGGGCGATGGCTACACCTTC.

In DNA, the CDR3 is TGTGCCAGCAGTTTGGGACTACGCACTGAAGCTTTCTTT. Translation gives CASSLGLRTEAFF. The chain couples TRBV27 to TRBJ1-1, with a tentative D call TRBD1 (5 bases). Trimming took off 3 bases at V and 4 bases at J, with 9 bases between the two ends. CDR1 is MNHEY, CDR2 SMNVEV, per germline (reference sequence). The CDR3 contains 13 residues.

This chain connects TRBV28 to TRBJ2-5, with D maybe TRBD2 (5 bases). Per the germline V gene, CDR1 is MDHEN and CDR2 is SYDVKM. The CDR3 has 16 residues. The germline V and J ends were trimmed by 3 bases and 5 bases, with 19 bases remaining between them. In nucleotides, the CDR3 is TGTGCCAGCAGTTTCCGCGGAGCTAGCCGGCGGGAGACCCAGTACTTC. Translated, it gives CASSFRGASRRETQYF.

V is TRBV30 and J is TRBJ1-4; 10 bases are a match to TRBD1. The CDR3 spans 16 residues. V lost 4 bases, J lost 0 bases, and 5 bases stayed unmatched. Per the germline V gene, CDR1 is GTSNPN and CDR2 is SVGIG (reference sequence). The CDR3 coding sequence is TGTGCCTGGACCCCGGGACAGGGGACAACTAATGAAAAACTGTTTTTT. It is translated as CAWTPGQGTTNEKLFF.

The chain uses TRBV28 and TRBJ2-1; 9 bases align to TRBD2. V lost 7 bases and J lost 5; bases outside the gene matches: 6. Germline-derived CDR1 and CDR2 are MDHEN and SYDVKM. The CDR3 extends over 14 amino acids. CDR3 amino acids: CASIEREVNNEQFF. CDR3 DNA: TGTGCCAGCATAGAGCGGGAGGTAAACAATGAGCAGTTCTTC.

The chain recombines TRBV6-5 with TRBJ2-6, with D unresolved. Germline CDR1 and CDR2: MNHEY and SVGAGI. Trimming cost V 8 bases and J 12 bases, with 11 bases left between them. This CDR3 is 11 amino acids long. The CDR3 nucleotides read TGTGCCAGCTCCGACCGGAGCGTCCTGACTTTC. Protein product: CASSDRSVLTF.

This rearrangement joins TRBV25-1 to TRBJ2-1; D gene uncertain. This CDR3 has 13 amino acids. The V gene lost 6 bases and the J gene lost 8 bases, with 14 bases spanning the gap. CDR1 is MGHDK and CDR2 is SYGVNS in the germline V gene. CDR3 nucleotide sequence: TGTGCCAGCAGAAGAGGTAGCCAAGATGAGCAGTTCTTC. Translated, it gives CASRRGSQDEQFF.

The chain couples TRBV2 to TRBJ1-2; 11 nucleotides line up with TRBD1. V was clipped by 1 base and J by 7 bases; unmatched bases: 2. The CDR3 has 14 residues. Germline-derived CDR1 and CDR2 are SNHLY and FYNNEI. For the CDR3, the DNA is TGTGCCAGCAGTGAAGGGACAGGGGGCGGTGGCTACACCTTC. Translating gives CASSEGTGGGGYTF.

The J gene is TRBJ2-7, the V gene TRBV10-3; TRBD1 is a possible D gene (6 bases). Germline assignment: CDR1 ENHRY and CDR2 SYGVKD. V lost 11 bases, J lost 2 bases, and 13 bases lay in between. This CDR3 is built from 12 residues. The CDR3 protein is CAVRDTPYEQYF. In DNA, the CDR3 is TGTGCCGTCCGGGACACCCCCTACGAGCAGTACTTC.

The rearrangement uses TRBV27 and TRBJ1-5; no clear D gene. V lost 5 bases to trimming and J lost 2 bases, with 4 bases between them. The CDR3 covers 12 residues. Germline-derived CDR1 and CDR2 are MNHEY and SMNVEV (reference sequence). The CDR3: CASSGRNQPQHF. DNA of the CDR3: TGTGCCAGCAGTGGGCGCAATCAGCCCCAGCATTTT.

The V call is TRBV5-6, the J call TRBJ2-3, with TRBD2 identical over 11 bases. Germline lookup yields CDR1 SGHDT and CDR2 YYEEEE. The CDR3 has 14 amino acids. Losses at the gene ends were 4 bases for V and 5 bases for J; bases not matched to a gene: 3. In nucleotides, the CDR3 is TGTGCCAGCAGCCTCGGACTAGCGGGAGATACGCAGTATTTT. Translating it yields CASSLGLAGDTQYF.

The CDR3 reads CASKQGYTGELFF. The CDR3 DNA sequence: TGTGCCAGCAAACAGGGTTACACCGGGGAGCTGTTTTTT. The chain links TRBV6-5 to TRBJ2-2; perhaps TRBD1 as D (6 bases). CDR3 length: 13 residues. V lost 7 bases to trimming and J lost 3 bases, with 9 bases between them. The germline V gene encodes CDR1 MNHEY and CDR2 SVGAGI.